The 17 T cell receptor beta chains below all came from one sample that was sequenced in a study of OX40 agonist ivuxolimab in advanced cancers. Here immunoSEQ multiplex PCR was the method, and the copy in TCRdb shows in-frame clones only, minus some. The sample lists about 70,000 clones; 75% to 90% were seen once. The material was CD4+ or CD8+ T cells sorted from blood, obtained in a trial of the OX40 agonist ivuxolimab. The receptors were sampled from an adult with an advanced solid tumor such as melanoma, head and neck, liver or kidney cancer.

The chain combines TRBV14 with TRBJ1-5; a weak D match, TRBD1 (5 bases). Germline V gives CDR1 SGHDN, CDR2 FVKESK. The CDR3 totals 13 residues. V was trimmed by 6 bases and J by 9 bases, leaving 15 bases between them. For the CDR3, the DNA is TGTGCCAGCAGTGCGGCCCCTACAGGGCCCCAGCATTTT. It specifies CASSAAPTGPQHF.

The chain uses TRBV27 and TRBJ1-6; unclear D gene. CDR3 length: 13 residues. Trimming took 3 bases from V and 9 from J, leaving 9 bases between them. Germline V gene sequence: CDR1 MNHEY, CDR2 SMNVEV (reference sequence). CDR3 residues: CASSLGFGSPLHF. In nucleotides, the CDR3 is TGTGCCAGCAGTTTGGGGTTCGGTTCACCCCTCCACTTT.

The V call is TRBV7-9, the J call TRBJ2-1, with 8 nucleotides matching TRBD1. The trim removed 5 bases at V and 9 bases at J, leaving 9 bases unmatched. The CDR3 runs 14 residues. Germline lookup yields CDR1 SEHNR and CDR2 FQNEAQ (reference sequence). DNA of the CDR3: TGTGCCAGCAGCCCCATGACAGGGGTGGGTGAGCAGTTCTTC. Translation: CASSPMTGVGEQFF.

As DNA, the CDR3 is TGTGCCAGCAGCCGTGGGGGGGGTGCAGATCAGCCCCAGCATTTT. Its translation is CASSRGGGADQPQHF. The V call is TRBV28, the J call TRBJ1-5, with TRBD1 as a possible D gene (5 bases). Germline values: CDR1 MDHEN, CDR2 SYDVKM. The CDR3 runs 15 residues. The V end lost 6 bases, the J end lost 5 bases, and 17 bases lay between the germline ends.

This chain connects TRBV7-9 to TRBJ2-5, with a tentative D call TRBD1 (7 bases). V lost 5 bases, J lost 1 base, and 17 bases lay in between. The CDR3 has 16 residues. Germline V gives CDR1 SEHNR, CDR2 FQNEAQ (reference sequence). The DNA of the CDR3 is TGTGCCAGCAGCCCAAGAAGGAGGGGGCTCCAAGAGACCCAGTACTTC. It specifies CASSPRRRGLQETQYF.

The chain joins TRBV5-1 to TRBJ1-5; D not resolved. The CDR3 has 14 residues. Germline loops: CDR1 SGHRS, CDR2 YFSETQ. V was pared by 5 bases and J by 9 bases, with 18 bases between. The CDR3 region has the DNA TGCGCCAGCAGTTCGGGAGCCCGCTCATCGCCCCAGCATTTT. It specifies CASSSGARSSPQHF.

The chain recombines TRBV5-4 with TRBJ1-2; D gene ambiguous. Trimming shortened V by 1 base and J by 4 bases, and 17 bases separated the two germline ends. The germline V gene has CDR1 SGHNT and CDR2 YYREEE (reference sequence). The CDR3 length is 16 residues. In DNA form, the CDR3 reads TGTGCCAGCAGCTTGTTGGCCAGCCTGGGCAGCTATGGCTACACCTTC. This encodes CASSLLASLGSYGYTF.

The chain's CDR3 is CASSLAGWAEQYF. The CDR3 nucleotides are TGTGCCAGCAGCTTGGCAGGATGGGCCGAGCAGTACTTC. The genes are TRBV5-4 and TRBJ2-5; the D is unclear. The DNA matches TRBJ2-7 better at its end, which makes the J call doubtful. The CDR3 covers 13 residues. Germline CDR1 SGHNT, CDR2 YYREEE (reference sequence).

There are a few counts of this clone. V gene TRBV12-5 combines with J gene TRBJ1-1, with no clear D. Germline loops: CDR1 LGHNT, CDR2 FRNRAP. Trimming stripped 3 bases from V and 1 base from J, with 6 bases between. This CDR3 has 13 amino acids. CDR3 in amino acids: CASGFKENTEAFF. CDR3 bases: TGTGCTAGTGGTTTCAAGGAGAACACTGAAGCTTTCTTT.

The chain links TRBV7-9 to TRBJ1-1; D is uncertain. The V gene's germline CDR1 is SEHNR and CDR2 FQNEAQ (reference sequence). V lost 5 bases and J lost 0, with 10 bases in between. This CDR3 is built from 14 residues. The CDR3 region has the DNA TGTGCCAGCAGCCCAGGAACGATGAACACTGAAGCTTTCTTT. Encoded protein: CASSPGTMNTEAFF. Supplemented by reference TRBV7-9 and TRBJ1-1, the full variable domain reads DTGVSQNPRHKITKRGQNVTFRCDPISEHNRLYWYRQTLGQGPEFLTYFQNEAQLEKSRLLSDRFSAERPKGSFSTLEIQRTEQGDSAMYLCASSPGTMNTEAFFGQGTRLTVV.

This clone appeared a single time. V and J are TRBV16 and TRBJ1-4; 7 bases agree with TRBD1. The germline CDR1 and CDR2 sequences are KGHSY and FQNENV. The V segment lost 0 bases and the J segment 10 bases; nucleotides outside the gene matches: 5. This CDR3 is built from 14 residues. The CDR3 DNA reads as TGTGCCAGCAGCCAATCAGCTCAGGGGGGAAAACTGTTTTTT. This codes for CASSQSAQGGKLFF.

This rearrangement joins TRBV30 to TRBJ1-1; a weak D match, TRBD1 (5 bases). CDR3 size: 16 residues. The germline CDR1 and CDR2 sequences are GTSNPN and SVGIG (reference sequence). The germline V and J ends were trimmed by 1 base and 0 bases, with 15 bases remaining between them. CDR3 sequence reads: CAWSAGTNSMNTEAFF. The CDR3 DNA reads TGTGCCTGGAGTGCCGGGACCAACTCCATGAACACTGAAGCTTTCTTT.

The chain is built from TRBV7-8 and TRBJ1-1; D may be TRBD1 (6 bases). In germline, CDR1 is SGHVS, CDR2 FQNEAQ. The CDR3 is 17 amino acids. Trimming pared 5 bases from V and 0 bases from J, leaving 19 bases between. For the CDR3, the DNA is TGTGCCAGCAGCCCGAGCGGGACAAGAACGGTGAACACTGAAGCTTTCTTT. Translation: CASSPSGTRTVNTEAFF.

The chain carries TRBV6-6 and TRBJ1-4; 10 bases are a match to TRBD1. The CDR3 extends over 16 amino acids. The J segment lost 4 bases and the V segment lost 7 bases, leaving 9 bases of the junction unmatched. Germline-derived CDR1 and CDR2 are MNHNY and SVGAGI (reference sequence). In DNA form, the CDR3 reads TGTGCCAGCACCGGACAGGGGGGCACCTTTAATGAAAAACTGTTTTTT. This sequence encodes CASTGQGGTFNEKLFF.

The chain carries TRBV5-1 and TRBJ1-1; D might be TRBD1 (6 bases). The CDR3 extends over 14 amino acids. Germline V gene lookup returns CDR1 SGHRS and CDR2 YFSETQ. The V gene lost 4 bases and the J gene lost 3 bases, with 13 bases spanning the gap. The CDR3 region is CASSPQGRDTEAFF. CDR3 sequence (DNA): TGCGCCAGCAGCCCCCAGGGGAGGGACACTGAAGCTTTCTTT.

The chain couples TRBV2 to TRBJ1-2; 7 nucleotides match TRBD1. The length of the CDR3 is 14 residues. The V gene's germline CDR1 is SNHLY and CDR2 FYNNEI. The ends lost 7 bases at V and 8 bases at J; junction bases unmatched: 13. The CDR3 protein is CASKIEAQGGGYTF. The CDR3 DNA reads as TGTGCCAGCAAGATCGAAGCCCAGGGGGGCGGCTACACCTTC.

This CDR3 reads CASSYGGGTETQYF. The DNA of the CDR3 is TGTGCCAGCAGTTACGGTGGAGGGACAGAGACCCAGTACTTC. V is TRBV6-5 and J is TRBJ2-5; tentative D call: TRBD2 (6 bases). Germline lookup yields CDR1 MNHEY and CDR2 SVGAGI. V dropped 2 bases and J dropped 4 bases, with 11 bases sitting between them. CDR3 length: 14 residues.